This T cell receptor beta chain was observed in a study of Ad26.COV2.S vaccination and SARS-CoV-2 variants. Study overall: Ad26.COV2.S shots went into the muscle once or twice, 56 days apart. The study, taken as a whole, reports: In TCR breadth and depth analyses, total T cell responses may have been underestimated.

About this clone: Its target is unknown.

This CDR3 region has 18 residues. V dropped 3 bases and J dropped 0 bases, with 15 bases sitting between them. Germline V gene data show CDR1 as SGHDN and CDR2 as FVKESK. Treatment: about 20 received Ad26.COV2.S at low or high dose, single or two shots; 5 received placebo; per-sample allocation not given. Samples came from day 63 after the first vaccine or placebo injection. Sequencing was performed with immunoSEQ multiplex PCR; in TCRdb, only in-frame clones are kept and a portion is missing. Altogether some 480,000 clones are present, approximately 88% being singletons, with the ten largest covering around 13%.

This receptor was obtained from a person between 18 and 65 years old who received the Ad26.COV2.S COVID-19 vaccine or a placebo. The V call is TRBV14, the J call TRBJ1-6; weak D call: TRBD1 (5 bases). The sequenced sample was peripheral blood, obtained in a trial of Ad26.COV2.S vaccine versus placebo. CDR3 amino acids: CASSHVRGESSYNSPLHF. CDR3 DNA sequence: TGTGCCAGCAGCCATGTGCGGGGGGAAAGCTCCTATAATTCACCCCTCCACTTT. The full variable domain, completed using reference TRBV14 and TRBJ1-6, is EAGVTQFPSHSVIEKGQTVTLRCDPISGHDNLYWYRRVMGKEIKFLLHFVKESKQDESGMPNNRFLAERTGGTYSTLKVQPAELEDSGVYFCASSHVRGESSYNSPLHFGNGTRLTVT.